A selection of T cell receptor beta chains follows, all from one sample in a study of vaccination effects on CD4 cells after COVID-19. Profiling relied on immunoSEQ multiplex PCR, and the TCRdb table lists in-frame clones only, not all of them. The sample lists tens of thousands of clones, roughly four fifths occurring once. These receptors have no identified antigens. The sample consisted of CD4+ T cells from PBMCs cultured without peptide, taken after COVID-19 vaccination. Source of these receptors: a human donor who received a COVID-19 vaccine. Each CDR3 is given with its conserved first and last residue. The order of the fields is V gene, D gene, J gene, clone size, CDR3 protein, CDR3 DNA. The D gene is left open where the match is weak. Where a row states a size, it is once, few, many or the class of an expanded clone; other rows omit it.

TRBV19	-	TRBJ1-1	-	CASAFRVLGTEAFF	TGTGCCAGTGCCTTCAGGGTCTTGGGCACTGAAGCTTTCTTT
TRBV5-5	-	TRBJ1-6	-	CASSPGTTRSLYNSPLHF	TGTGCCAGCAGCCCCGGGACAACCAGATCTTTATATAATTCACCCCTCCACTTT
TRBV4-1	-	TRBJ1-5	-	CASSQEYHELYSNQPQHF	TGCGCCAGCAGCCAAGAGTACCACGAACTCTATAGCAATCAGCCCCAGCATTTT
TRBV19	TRBD2	TRBJ2-1	-	CASSRTSGGAHEQFF	TGTGCCAGTAGTAGAACTAGCGGGGGGGCCCATGAGCAGTTCTTC
TRBV19	-	TRBJ2-1	-	CASSISSRRANEQFF	TGTGCCAGTAGTATTAGTTCGCGCCGAGCCAATGAGCAGTTCTTC
TRBV4-1	-	TRBJ1-2	-	CASSQGVNYGYTF	TGCGCCAGCAGCCAAGGGGTAAACTATGGCTACACCTTC
TRBV9	-	TRBJ1-2	-	CASSARDTHNYGYTF	TGTGCCAGCAGCGCCCGGGACACCCATAACTATGGCTACACCTTC
TRBV18	TRBD1	TRBJ1-1	-	CASSPRGTGRTEAFF	TGTGCCAGCTCACCCCGGGGGACAGGGCGGACTGAAGCTTTCTTT
TRBV3-1/TRBV3-2	TRBD1	TRBJ2-1	-	CASSHPGQASSYNEQFF	TGTGCCAGCAGCCATCCCGGACAGGCAAGCTCCTACAATGAGCAGTTCTTC
TRBV4-3	-	TRBJ2-5	-	CASSQVYLKTQYF	TGCGCCAGCAGCCAAGTTTATTTGAAGACCCAGTACTTC
TRBV6-5	TRBD1	TRBJ1-4	-	CASSLQGDGEKLFF	TGTGCCAGCAGTCTTCAGGGGGATGGAGAAAAACTGTTTTTT
TRBV7-8	-	TRBJ1-3	-	CASSPTGIHSGNTIYF	TGTGCCAGCAGCCCGACAGGAATTCACTCTGGAAACACCATATATTTT
TRBV28	TRBD1	TRBJ1-2	-	CASSWDRGPFGYTF	TGTGCCAGCAGCTGGGACAGGGGGCCGTTTGGCTACACCTTC
TRBV5-1	TRBD2	TRBJ2-3	-	CASRGGLDTQYF	TGCGCCAGCAGGGGAGGGTTGGATACGCAGTATTTT
TRBV7-2	-	TRBJ1-2	-	CASTLGQYYGYTF	TGTGCCAGCACCCTAGGACAGTACTATGGCTACACCTTC
TRBV11-2	TRBD2	TRBJ2-3	-	CASSLVTSGGLSTDTQYF	TGTGCCAGCAGCTTAGTTACTAGCGGGGGCCTAAGCACAGATACGCAGTATTTT
TRBV6-6	-	TRBJ1-1	-	CASSYSFQNTEAFF	TGTGCCAGCAGTTACTCGTTCCAGAACACTGAAGCTTTCTTT
TRBV5-5	TRBD2	TRBJ2-3	-	CASSLESGGASTDTQYF	TGTGCCAGCAGCCTAGAGTCGGGGGGGGCTAGCACAGATACGCAGTATTTT
TRBV10-1	TRBD2	TRBJ2-3	few	CASSDLAGGTDTQYF	TGCGCCAGCAGTGACCTAGCGGGCGGCACAGATACGCAGTATTTT
TRBV4-1	-	TRBJ1-2	-	CASSQEPMTGRAYGYTF	TGCGCCAGCAGCCAAGAACCCATGACAGGAAGAGCTTATGGCTACACCTTC
TRBV19	-	TRBJ1-2	-	CASSGQQIYGYTF	TGTGCCAGTAGTGGACAGCAGATCTATGGCTACACCTTC
TRBV7-9	-	TRBJ1-6	few	CASSLVGVGSPLHF	TGTGCCAGCAGCTTAGTGGGGGTTGGTTCACCCCTCCACTTT
TRBV19	TRBD2	TRBJ2-5	once	CASSSRAGGIQETQYF	TGTGCCAGTAGTTCCCGAGCGGGGGGCATACAAGAGACCCAGTACTTC
TRBV6-1	-	TRBJ2-5	-	CASSDRYQETQYF	TGTGCCAGCAGTGACCGGTACCAAGAGACCCAGTACTTC
TRBV7-2	-	TRBJ2-5	-	CASSLMNQETQYF	TGTGCCAGCAGCTTAATGAACCAAGAGACCCAGTACTTC
TRBV19	TRBD2	TRBJ2-2	-	CASSRVAGVTGELFF	TGTGCCAGTAGTCGGGTAGCGGGGGTTACCGGGGAGCTGTTTTTT
TRBV13	-	TRBJ2-4	-	CASRPHLGSTAKNIQYF	TGTGCCAGCAGACCGCATTTGGGGTCAACGGCCAAAAACATTCAGTACTTC
TRBV7-2	-	TRBJ1-5	medium-sized	CASSLLAGVRPQHF	TGTGCCAGCAGCTTATTGGCCGGGGTGCGGCCCCAGCATTTT
TRBV18	TRBD2	TRBJ2-3	few	CASSPRLAVTDTQYF	TGTGCCAGCTCTCCCCGACTAGCGGTCACAGATACGCAGTATTTT
TRBV5-6	-	TRBJ2-1	few	CASSSRGGGRYNEQFF	TGTGCCAGCAGCTCCCGTGGCGGGGGCCGTTACAATGAGCAGTTCTTC
TRBV14	-	TRBJ2-3	few	CASSQAAGFSTDTQYF	TGTGCCAGCAGCCAAGCCGCTGGATTCAGCACAGATACGCAGTATTTT
TRBV18	TRBD1	TRBJ2-2	once	CASSPKTGGTGELFF	TGTGCCAGCTCACCCAAGACAGGGGGCACCGGGGAGCTGTTTTTT
TRBV7-9	-	TRBJ1-1	-	CASSPRWGDTEAFF	TGTGCCAGCAGCCCCAGATGGGGGGACACTGAAGCTTTCTTT
TRBV19	-	TRBJ1-1	few	CASSSAGGAAFF	TGTGCCAGTAGTTCCGCCGGTGGTGCGGCTTTCTTT
TRBV24-1	-	TRBJ2-1	-	CATSQTQDRFYNEQFF	TGTGCCACTAGCCAGACTCAAGATCGGTTCTACAATGAGCAGTTCTTC
TRBV3-1/TRBV3-2	TRBD1	TRBJ1-1	-	CASSFGTANTEAFF	TGTGCCAGCAGCTTCGGGACAGCGAACACTGAAGCTTTCTTT
TRBV19	TRBD2	TRBJ2-2	few	CASSILAGTNTGELFF	TGTGCCAGTAGTATACTAGCGGGAACGAACACCGGGGAGCTGTTTTTT
TRBV2	TRBD1	TRBJ2-1	-	CASSVLRGYEQFF	TGTGCCAGCAGTGTCCTCAGGGGGTATGAGCAGTTCTTC
TRBV10-3	-	TRBJ2-5	-	CAISSRTGREETQYF	TGTGCCATCAGTTCTAGGACAGGGAGGGAAGAGACCCAGTACTTC
TRBV7-8	TRBD1	TRBJ1-1	-	CASIVGGKGTEAFF	TGTGCCAGCATCGTAGGGGGCAAGGGCACTGAAGCTTTCTTT
TRBV5-1	TRBD1	TRBJ1-2	-	CASSFSTGGLGYTF	TGCGCCAGCAGCTTTTCCACAGGGGGCCTTGGCTACACCTTC
TRBV3-1/TRBV3-2	TRBD1	TRBJ2-5	-	CASSHSGQGGETQYF	TGTGCCAGCAGCCATTCCGGACAGGGGGGAGAGACCCAGTACTTC
TRBV18	-	TRBJ1-3	-	CASSLVDVRSLFSGNTIYF	TGTGCCAGCTCACTAGTGGACGTCCGATCCCTGTTCTCTGGAAACACCATATATTTT
TRBV5-1	-	TRBJ1-3	few	CASSPSRHTIGNTIYF	TGCGCCAGCAGCCCGTCTCGCCACACTATCGGAAACACCATATATTTT
TRBV7-8	-	TRBJ1-5	-	CASSYYASGSQPQHF	TGTGCCAGCAGCTACTACGCCTCCGGATCTCAGCCCCAGCATTTT
TRBV18	-	TRBJ2-3	-	CASSPTTDTQYF	TGTGCCAGCTCACCTACCACAGATACGCAGTATTTT
TRBV6-4	TRBD1	TRBJ1-5	-	CASHTGRIGTGSNQPQHF	TGTGCCAGCCATACGGGGAGAATCGGGACAGGTAGCAATCAGCCCCAGCATTTT
TRBV6-1	-	TRBJ2-2	-	CASSEGPGVTGELFF	TGTGCCAGCAGTGAAGGACCGGGGGTCACCGGGGAGCTGTTTTTT
TRBV11-1	-	TRBJ1-2	few	CASSSAGGYTF	TGTGCCAGCAGCTCCGCTGGTGGCTACACCTTC
TRBV7-2	-	TRBJ2-2	-	CASSFVTGELFF	TGTGCCAGCAGCTTTGTCACCGGGGAGCTGTTTTTT
TRBV19	-	TRBJ1-1	few	CASTLGGVGTEAFF	TGTGCCAGTACCCTCGGTGGGGTTGGCACTGAAGCTTTCTTT
TRBV6-5	-	TRBJ1-2	-	CASSYSTPNYGYTF	TGTGCCAGCAGTTACTCGACCCCTAACTATGGCTACACCTTC
TRBV28	TRBD1	TRBJ1-2	-	CASSAWRQGADYGYTF	TGTGCCAGCAGTGCTTGGAGACAGGGGGCGGACTATGGCTACACCTTC
TRBV9	-	TRBJ1-6	-	CASSVDSHANNSPLHF	TGTGCCAGCAGCGTTGACAGCCATGCTAATAATTCACCCCTCCACTTT
TRBV2	-	TRBJ2-2	-	CASSVRDTGELFF	TGTGCCAGCAGTGTAAGGGATACCGGGGAGCTGTTTTTT
TRBV2	TRBD2	TRBJ2-1	-	CASSSSGGSYNEQFF	TGTGCCAGCAGCTCTAGCGGGGGCTCCTACAATGAGCAGTTCTTC
TRBV11-2	TRBD2	TRBJ2-1	few	CASSLLGGSNEQFF	TGTGCCAGCAGCTTATTGGGGGGGTCAAATGAGCAGTTCTTC
TRBV5-6	-	TRBJ2-2	-	CASSLAIGGETGELFF	TGTGCCAGCAGCTTGGCCATAGGCGGGGAAACCGGGGAGCTGTTTTTT
TRBV11-2	-	TRBJ1-5	-	CASSLVSGQPQHF	TGTGCCAGCAGCTTGGTTTCCGGACAGCCCCAGCATTTT
TRBV7-9	-	TRBJ2-2	-	CASSNRWGNSNTGELFF	TGTGCCAGCAGCAATAGGTGGGGGAACTCGAACACCGGGGAGCTGTTTTTT